Shown below are 12 T cell receptor beta chains from a single sample sequenced in a study of blood T cell repertoires in COVID-19. TCRdb keeps only in-frame clones here, not all; method: immunoSEQ multiplex PCR. Among under 150,000 clones listed, approximately 91% were seen once. Sequenced input: peripheral blood. The receptor set was obtained from a woman in her 70s who had recovered from COVID-19.

The chain has TRBV28 and TRBJ1-5; perhaps TRBD1 as D (6 bases). The CDR3 runs to 14 residues. Germline loops: CDR1 MDHEN, CDR2 SYDVKM. The V gene lost 7 bases and the J gene lost 6 bases, with 16 bases spanning the gap. CDR3 DNA sequence: TGTGCCAGCATGTCCTCAGGGGATTTTCAGCCCCAGCATTTT. Its translation: CASMSSGDFQPQHF. Filled out from reference TRBV28 and TRBJ1-5, the complete variable domain reads DVKVTQSSRYLVKRTGEKVFLECVQDMDHENMFWYRQDPGLGLRLIYFSYDVKMKEKGDIPEGYSVSREKKERFSLILESASTNQTSMYLCASMSSGDFQPQHFGDGTRLSIL.

V and J are TRBV4-1 and TRBJ2-1; D is unclear. Germline lookup yields CDR1 MGHRA and CDR2 YSYEKL. There are 17 residues in the CDR3. V was trimmed by 0 bases and J by 0 bases, leaving 12 bases between them. The chain's CDR3 is CASSQDQNSNSYNEQFF. CDR3 nucleotides: TGCGCCAGCAGCCAAGATCAAAACTCGAACTCCTACAATGAGCAGTTCTTC.

The chain recombines TRBV7-9 with TRBJ2-3, with unresolved D. The CDR3 spans 12 residues. From germline, CDR1 is SEHNR and CDR2 FQNEAQ (reference sequence). The germline V and J ends were trimmed by 5 bases and 0 bases, with 3 bases remaining between them. Here the CDR3 reads CASSTSTDTQYF. In DNA, the CDR3 is TGTGCCAGCAGCACTAGCACAGATACGCAGTATTTT.

The chain joins TRBV2 to TRBJ1-1; 8 positions agree with TRBD1. This CDR3 region has 14 residues. The V and J ends lost 8 bases and 1 base, in that order; junction bases with no gene match: 6. CDR1 is SNHLY and CDR2 is FYNNEI in the germline V gene. DNA for the CDR3: TGTGCCAGCCGTTGGGGACAGGCGAACACTGAAGCTTTCTTT. Amino acids: CASRWGQANTEAFF.

This clone was detected only a few times. The gene calls are TRBV29-1 and TRBJ2-7, with 7 bases lining up with TRBD1. The V gene's germline CDR1 is SQVTM and CDR2 ANQGSEA. The V gene end was trimmed by 3 bases and the J gene end by 5 bases; junction bases not matched to a gene: 7. The CDR3 consists of 13 residues. This chain's CDR3 is CSVDEGAKDEQYF. CDR3 bases: TGCAGCGTTGACGAGGGGGCGAAGGACGAGCAGTACTTC.

V usage is TRBV12-3 or TRBV12-4 and J usage is TRBJ2-7, with D perhaps TRBD2 (5 bases). This CDR3 comprises 12 residues. Trimming left V 6 bases short and J 6 bases short, with 12 bases between. The chain's CDR3 is CASSPGAAEQYF. In DNA, the CDR3 is TGTGCCAGCAGCCCCGGAGCGGCCGAGCAGTACTTC.

This clone was detected once. The J gene is TRBJ2-5, the V gene TRBV30; possible D gene TRBD2, 6 bases. V lost 2 bases to trimming and J lost 4 bases, with 11 bases between them. Germline lookup yields CDR1 GTSNPN and CDR2 SVGIG (reference sequence). The CDR3 contains 13 residues. The CDR3: CAWSMDGGETQYF. DNA for the CDR3: TGTGCCTGGAGTATGGACGGGGGAGAGACCCAGTACTTC.

This chain links TRBV10-2 with TRBJ1-1, with 8 bases matching TRBD1. The CDR3 totals 13 residues. Per germline, CDR1 WSHSY and CDR2 SAAADI. With V trimmed by 8 bases and J by 2 bases, 4 bases remained unmatched. CDR3 in amino acids: CASRGQANTEAFF. The CDR3 DNA is TGCGCCAGCCGGGGACAGGCCAACACTGAAGCTTTCTTT.

The gene calls are TRBV13 and TRBJ2-7; tentatively, D is TRBD2 (6 bases). The CDR3 loop spans 15 amino acids. Germline V gene data show CDR1 as PRHDT and CDR2 as FYEKMQ (reference sequence). Trimming left V 4 bases short and J 1 base short, with 14 bases between. The CDR3 reads CASSSSGLKSYEQYF. CDR3 in DNA: TGTGCCAGCAGCTCGTCGGGACTGAAATCCTACGAGCAGTACTTC.

The chain recombines TRBV28 with TRBJ2-5, with 11 bases identical to TRBD2. The V gene's germline CDR1 is MDHEN and CDR2 SYDVKM. The trim removed 6 bases at V and 1 base at J, leaving 1 base unmatched. The CDR3 is 14 residues long. CDR3 sequence: CASRGTSGQETQYF. The CDR3 coding sequence is TGTGCCAGCAGAGGGACTAGCGGCCAAGAGACCCAGTACTTC.

This clone was detected a few times. V gene TRBV14 combines with J gene TRBJ1-6; possibly TRBD1 for D (5 bases). CDR3 length: 15 amino acids. Germline values: CDR1 SGHDN, CDR2 FVKESK. The V end lost 5 bases, the J end lost 7 bases, and 15 bases lay between the germline ends. The CDR3 region has the DNA TGTGCCAGCAGCTTAACCGGGGGTTGGAATTCACCCCTCCACTTT. Translation gives CASSLTGGWNSPLHF.

The chain uses TRBV10-3 and TRBJ1-1; no clear D. CDR3 length equals 13 residues. V shed 4 bases and J shed 0 bases, with 6 bases lying between them. Germline V gene data show CDR1 as ENHRY and CDR2 as SYGVKD. The CDR3 reads CAISVEMNTEAFF. The CDR3 coding sequence is TGTGCCATCAGTGTAGAGATGAACACTGAAGCTTTCTTT.